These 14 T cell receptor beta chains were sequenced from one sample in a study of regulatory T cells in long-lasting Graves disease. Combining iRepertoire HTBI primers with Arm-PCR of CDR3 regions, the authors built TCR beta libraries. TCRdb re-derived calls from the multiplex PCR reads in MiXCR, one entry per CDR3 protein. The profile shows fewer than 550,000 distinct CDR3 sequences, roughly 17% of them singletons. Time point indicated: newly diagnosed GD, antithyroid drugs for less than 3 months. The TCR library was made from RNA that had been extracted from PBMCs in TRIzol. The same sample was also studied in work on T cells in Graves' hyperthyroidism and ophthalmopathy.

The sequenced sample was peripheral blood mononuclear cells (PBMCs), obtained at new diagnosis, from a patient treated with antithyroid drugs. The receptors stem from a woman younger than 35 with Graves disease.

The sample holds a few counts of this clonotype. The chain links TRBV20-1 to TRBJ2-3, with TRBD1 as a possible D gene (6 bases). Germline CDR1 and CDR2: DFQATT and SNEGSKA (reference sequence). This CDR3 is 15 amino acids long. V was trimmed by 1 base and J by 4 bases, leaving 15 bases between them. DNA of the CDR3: TGCAGTGCTAGAGTGACAGGTGACGCGGCAGATACGCAGTATTTT. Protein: CSARVTGDAADTQYF.

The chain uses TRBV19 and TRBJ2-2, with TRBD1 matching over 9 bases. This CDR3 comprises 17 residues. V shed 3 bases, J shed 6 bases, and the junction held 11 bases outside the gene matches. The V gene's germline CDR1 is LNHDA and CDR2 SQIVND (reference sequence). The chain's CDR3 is CASSIEGQGTYAGELFF. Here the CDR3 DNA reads TGTGCCAGTAGTATCGAGGGACAGGGCACATATGCCGGGGAGCTGTTTTTT.

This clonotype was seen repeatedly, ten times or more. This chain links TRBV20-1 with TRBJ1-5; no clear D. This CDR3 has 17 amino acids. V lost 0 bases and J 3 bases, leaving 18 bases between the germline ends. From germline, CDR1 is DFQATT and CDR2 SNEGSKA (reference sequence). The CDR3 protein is CSARDLLRAETNQPQHF. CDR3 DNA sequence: TGCAGTGCTAGAGATCTTCTGCGCGCGGAAACCAATCAGCCCCAGCATTTT.

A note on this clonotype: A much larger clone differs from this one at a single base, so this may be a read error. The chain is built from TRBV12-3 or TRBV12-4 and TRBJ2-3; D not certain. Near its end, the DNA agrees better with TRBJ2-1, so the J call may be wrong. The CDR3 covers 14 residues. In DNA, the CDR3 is TGTGCCAGCAGTAAGGACGGACCCCCGGGCGAGCAGTTCTTC. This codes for CASSKDGPPGEQFF.

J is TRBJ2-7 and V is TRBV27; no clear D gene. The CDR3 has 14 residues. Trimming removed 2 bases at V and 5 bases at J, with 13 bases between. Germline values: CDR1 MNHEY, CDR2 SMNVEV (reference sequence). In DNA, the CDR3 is TGTGCCAGCAGTTTAGGGCGGCCAAGGGACGAGCAGTACTTC. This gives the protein CASSLGRPRDEQYF.

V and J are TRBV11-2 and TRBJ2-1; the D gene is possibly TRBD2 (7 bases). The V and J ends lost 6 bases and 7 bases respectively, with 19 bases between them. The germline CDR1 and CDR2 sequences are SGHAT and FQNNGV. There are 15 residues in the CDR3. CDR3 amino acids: CASSLGAGVSNEQFF. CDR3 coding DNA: TGTGCCAGCAGTCTGGGGGCGGGAGTATCGAATGAGCAGTTCTTC. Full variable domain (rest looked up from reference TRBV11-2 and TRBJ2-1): EAGVAQSPRYKIIEKRQSVAFWCNPISGHATLYWYQQILGQGPKLLIQFQNNGVVDDSQLPKDRFSAERLKGVDSTLKIQPAKLEDSAVYLCASSLGAGVSNEQFFGPGTRLTVL.

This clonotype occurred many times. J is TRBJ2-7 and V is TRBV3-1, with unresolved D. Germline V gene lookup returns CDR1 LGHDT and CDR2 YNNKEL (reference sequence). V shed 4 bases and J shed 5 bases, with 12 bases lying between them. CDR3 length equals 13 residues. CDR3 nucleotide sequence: TGTGCCAGCAGCCGAAGTATCCTGCACGAGCAGTACTTC. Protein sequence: CASSRSILHEQYF.

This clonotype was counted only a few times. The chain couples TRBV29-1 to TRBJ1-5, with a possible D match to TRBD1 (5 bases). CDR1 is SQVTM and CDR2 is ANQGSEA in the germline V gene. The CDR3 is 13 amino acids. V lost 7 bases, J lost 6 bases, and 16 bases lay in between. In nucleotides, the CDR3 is TGCAGCGCCTTAAGGGGTATCGGTCAGCCCCAGCATTTT. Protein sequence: CSALRGIGQPQHF.

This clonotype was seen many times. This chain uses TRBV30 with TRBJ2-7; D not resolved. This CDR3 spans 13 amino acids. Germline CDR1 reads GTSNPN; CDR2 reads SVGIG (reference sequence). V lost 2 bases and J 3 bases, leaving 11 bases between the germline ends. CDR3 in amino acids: CAWSQKTGYEQYF. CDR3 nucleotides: TGTGCCTGGAGTCAAAAGACGGGCTACGAGCAGTACTTC.

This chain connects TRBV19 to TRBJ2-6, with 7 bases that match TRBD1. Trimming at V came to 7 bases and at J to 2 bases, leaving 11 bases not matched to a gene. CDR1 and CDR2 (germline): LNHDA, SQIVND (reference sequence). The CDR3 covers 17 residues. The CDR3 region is CASTLDRVFAGANVLTF. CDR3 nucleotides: TGTGCCAGTACCCTAGACAGGGTGTTCGCTGGGGCCAACGTCCTGACTTTC.

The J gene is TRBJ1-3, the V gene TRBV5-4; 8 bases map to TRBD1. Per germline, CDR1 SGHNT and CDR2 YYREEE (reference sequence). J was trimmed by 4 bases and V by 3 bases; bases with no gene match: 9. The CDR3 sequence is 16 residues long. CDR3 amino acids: CASSSSDRGGGNTIYF. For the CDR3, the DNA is TGTGCCAGCAGCTCCTCAGACAGGGGAGGCGGAAACACCATATATTTT. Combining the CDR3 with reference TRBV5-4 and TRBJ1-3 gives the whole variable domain ETGVTQSPTHLIKTRGQQVTLRCSSQSGHNTVSWYQQALGQGPQFIFQYYREEENGRGNFPPRFSGLQFPNYSSELNVNALELDDSALYLCASSSSDRGGGNTIYFGEGSWLTVV.

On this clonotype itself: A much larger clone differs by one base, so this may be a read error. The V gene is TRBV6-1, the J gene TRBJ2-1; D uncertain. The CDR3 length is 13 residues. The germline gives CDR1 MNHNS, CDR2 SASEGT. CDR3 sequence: CASRKGSYNEQLF. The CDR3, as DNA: TGTGCCAGCAGAAAGGGTTCCTACAATGAGCAGCTCTTC.

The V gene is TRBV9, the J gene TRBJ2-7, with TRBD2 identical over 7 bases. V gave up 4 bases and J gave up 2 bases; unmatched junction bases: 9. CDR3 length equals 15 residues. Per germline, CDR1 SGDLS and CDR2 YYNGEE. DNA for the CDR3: TGTGCCAGCAGCCCCGGGACTACCGTAACCTACGAGCAGTACTTC. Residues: CASSPGTTVTYEQYF. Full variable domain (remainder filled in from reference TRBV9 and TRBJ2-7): DSGVTQTPKHLITATGQRVTLRCSPRSGDLSVYWYQQSLDQGLQFLIQYYNGEERAKGNILERFSAQQFPDLHSELNLSSLELGDSALYFCASSPGTTVTYEQYFGPGTRLTVT.

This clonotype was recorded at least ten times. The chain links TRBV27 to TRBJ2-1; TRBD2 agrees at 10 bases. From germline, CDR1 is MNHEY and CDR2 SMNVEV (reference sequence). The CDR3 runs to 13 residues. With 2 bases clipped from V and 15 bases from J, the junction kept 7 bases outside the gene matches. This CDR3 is CASSLGTAGGRFF. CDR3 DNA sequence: TGTGCCAGCAGTTTAGGGACAGCGGGAGGGAGGTTCTTC.